Detailed here is one TCR beta chain. The sample belongs to a study of blood T cell repertoires in COVID-19. Study background: COVID-19 samples, acute and convalescent, were from the United States, Italy and Spain. PBMCs, B-cell-depleted T cells, or T cells were the source of the cDNA or gDNA that made up the material.

In the study's own analysis: Using reference gene primer amplification, nucleated cell counts were estimated. Libraries were prepared by immunoSEQ multiplex PCR; TCRdb keeps only in-frame clonotypes and omits some of them. V and J calls and clone size are given by that table; D and trimming were obtained from the DNA. The sample has more than 40,000 clones; over 75% are singletons. Germline CDR1 MNHEY, CDR2 SVGAGI. CDR3 length equals 13 residues. J lost 6 bases, V lost 6 bases, and 6 bases had no gene match. The chain carries TRBV6-5 and TRBJ1-1; 8 positions agree with TRBD1. The sequencing input was peripheral blood. The sequence came from a human donor in a cohort sampled during active COVID-19. The donor label of this sample is uncertain. CDR3 residues: CASRLQGGPEAFF. The CDR3 DNA reads TGTGCCAGCAGACTACAGGGGGGCCCTGAAGCTTTCTTT.